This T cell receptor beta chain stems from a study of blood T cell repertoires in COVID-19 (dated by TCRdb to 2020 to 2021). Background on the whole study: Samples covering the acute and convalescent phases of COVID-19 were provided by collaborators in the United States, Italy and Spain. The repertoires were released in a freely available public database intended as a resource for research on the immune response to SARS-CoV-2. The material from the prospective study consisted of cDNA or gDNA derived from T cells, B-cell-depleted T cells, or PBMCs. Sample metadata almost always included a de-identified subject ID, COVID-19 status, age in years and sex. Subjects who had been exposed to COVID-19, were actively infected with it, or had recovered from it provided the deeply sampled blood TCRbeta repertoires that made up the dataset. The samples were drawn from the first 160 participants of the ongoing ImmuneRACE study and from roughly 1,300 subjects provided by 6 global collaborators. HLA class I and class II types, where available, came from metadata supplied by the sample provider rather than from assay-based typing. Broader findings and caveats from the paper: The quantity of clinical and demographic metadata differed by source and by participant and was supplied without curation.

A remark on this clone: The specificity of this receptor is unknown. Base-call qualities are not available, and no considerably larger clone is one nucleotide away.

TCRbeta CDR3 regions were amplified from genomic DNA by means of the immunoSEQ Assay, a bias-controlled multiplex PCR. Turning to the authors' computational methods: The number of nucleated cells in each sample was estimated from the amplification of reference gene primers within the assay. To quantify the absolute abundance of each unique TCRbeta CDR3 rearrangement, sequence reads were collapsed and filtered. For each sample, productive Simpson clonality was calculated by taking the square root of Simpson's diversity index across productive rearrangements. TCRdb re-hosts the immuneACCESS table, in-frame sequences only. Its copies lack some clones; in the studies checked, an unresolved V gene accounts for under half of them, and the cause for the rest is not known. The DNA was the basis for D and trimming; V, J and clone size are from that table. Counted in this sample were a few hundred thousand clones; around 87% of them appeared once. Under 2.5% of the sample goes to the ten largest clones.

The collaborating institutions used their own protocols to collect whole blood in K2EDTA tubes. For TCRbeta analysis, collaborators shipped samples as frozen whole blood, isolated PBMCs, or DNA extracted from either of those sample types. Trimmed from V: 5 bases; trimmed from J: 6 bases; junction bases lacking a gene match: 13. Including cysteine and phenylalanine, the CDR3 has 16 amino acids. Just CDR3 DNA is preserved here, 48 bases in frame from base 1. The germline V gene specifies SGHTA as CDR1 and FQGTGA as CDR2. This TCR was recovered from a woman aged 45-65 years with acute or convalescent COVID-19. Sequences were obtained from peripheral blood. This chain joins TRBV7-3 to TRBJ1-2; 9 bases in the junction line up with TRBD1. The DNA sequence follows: TGTGCCAGCAGCGCGGTCCCCGGGACAGGGCCCCATGGCTACACCTTC. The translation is CASSAVPGTGPHGYTF.